This paragraph covers one TCR beta chain sequence. Its specificity is unknown. This specimen belongs to a study of CD4 T cells in relation to SARS-CoV-2 and coronaviruses. The method was immunoSEQ multiplex PCR; TCRdb's version includes in-frame clones alone and lacks a portion of them. The table has tens of thousands of clones, 90% to 95% seen once; the top ten hold 0.3% to 0.45%. CDR1 is PRHDT, CDR2 FYEKMQ, per germline (reference sequence). CDR3 length: 15 residues. V lost 5 bases and J lost 5; bases outside the gene matches: 12. Study results and caveats: Culture-expanded clones reflect memory recall rather than primary priming during culture.

Sample: naive CD4+ T cells from PBMCs. The subset is: naive CD4+ T cells isolated by negative enrichment. J is TRBJ2-7 and V is TRBV13; 7 bases are a match to TRBD2. The source of this sequence is an adult with COVID-19. The CDR3 nucleotides read TGTGCCAGCAGCATGGCCGGGACTATAAGCCACGAGCAGTACTTC. This translates into CASSMAGTISHEQYF. Filled out from reference TRBV13 and TRBJ2-7, the complete variable domain reads AAGVIQSPRHLIKEKRETATLKCYPIPRHDTVYWYQQGPGQDPQFLISFYEKMQSDKGSIPDRFSAQQFSDYHSELNMSSLELGDSALYFCASSMAGTISHEQYFGPGTRLTVT.